The 23 T cell receptor beta chains presented below share a single source sample, sequenced in a study of spatial heterogeneity in lung cancer. TCRdb independently ran MiXCR on the 5' RACE reads; one entry per CDR3 protein. The profile shows about 38,000 distinct CDR3 sequences, 6% to 8% of them singletons. Time point meaning: sample taken at primary tumor resection. Material for sequencing was whole RNA from tumor, nontumor lung or frozen PBMC, left unsorted. Here the sequenced sample was PBMCs, taken at surgery. These receptors came from a male donor with early-stage non-small cell lung cancer.

This clonotype was seen repeatedly, ten times or more. The rearrangement uses TRBV6-6 and TRBJ2-1; a weak D match, TRBD2 (5 bases). Germline V gene sequence: CDR1 MNHNY, CDR2 SVGAGI (reference sequence). This CDR3 contains 13 residues. V was trimmed by 2 bases and J by 6 bases, leaving 8 bases between them. The CDR3, as DNA: TGTGCCAGCAGTTACATAGGAGGCAATGAGCAGTTCTTC. It codes for CASSYIGGNEQFF.

This clonotype was counted only a few times. V gene TRBV9 combines with J gene TRBJ2-3; 11 positions match TRBD2. The germline V gene encodes CDR1 SGDLS and CDR2 YYNGEE. The V and J ends lost 3 bases and 6 bases, in that order; junction bases with no gene match: 6. The CDR3 consists of 15 residues. CDR3 sequence reads: CASSAGTSGPDTQYF. Written as DNA, the CDR3 is TGTGCCAGCAGCGCGGGGACTAGCGGCCCCGATACGCAGTATTTT. Full variable domain (outside the CDR3, taken from reference TRBV9 and TRBJ2-3): DSGVTQTPKHLITATGQRVTLRCSPRSGDLSVYWYQQSLDQGLQFLIQYYNGEERAKGNILERFSAQQFPDLHSELNLSSLELGDSALYFCASSAGTSGPDTQYFGPGTRLTVL.

As regards this clonotype: One end of the junction does not line up with germline, which may come from a read error. The chain carries TRBV4-1 and TRBJ1-1; TRBD1 is a possible D gene (6 bases). CDR1 is MGHRA and CDR2 is YSYEKL in the germline V gene. The CDR3 runs to 15 residues. CDR3 region: CASNQPGTTSREAFF. The CDR3 nucleotides are TGCGCCAGCAACCAACCAGGGACAACTAGTAGAGAAGCTTTCTTT.

This clonotype was seen many times. The chain links TRBV24-1 to TRBJ2-3, with 7 bases fitting TRBD2. CDR1 is KGHDR and CDR2 is SFDVKD in the germline V gene. The CDR3 has 16 residues. With V trimmed by 0 bases and J by 5 bases, 7 bases remained unmatched. The CDR3: CATSDLVGGEGDTQYF. Written as DNA, the CDR3 is TGTGCCACCAGTGATTTGGTGGGGGGGGAAGGAGATACGCAGTATTTT.

This clonotype has at least ten counts. This chain links TRBV4-3 with TRBJ1-3; D is undetermined. The CDR3 totals 15 residues. V lost 1 base and J 0 bases, leaving 7 bases between the germline ends. Per germline, CDR1 LGHNA and CDR2 YSLEER. The CDR3 DNA reads as TGCGCCAGCAGCCAAGGGGCAAGCTCTGGAAACACCATATATTTT. Translated, it gives CASSQGASSGNTIYF.

The V and J genes are TRBV20-1 and TRBJ1-2, with D possibly TRBD1 on 6 matching bases. Germline V CDR1 and CDR2: DFQATT, SNEGSKA (reference sequence). The CDR3 is 13 amino acids. V gave up 1 base and J gave up 7 bases, with 13 bases separating them. The CDR3 coding sequence is TGCAGTGCTAGAGGCACAGGGAAGGGTGGCTACACCTTC. Its translation: CSARGTGKGGYTF.

This clonotype was recorded at least ten times. The chain is built from TRBV4-2 and TRBJ2-5; D is uncertain. CDR1 LGHNA and CDR2 YNFKEQ come from the germline V gene. CDR3 length: 13 residues. The ends were cut back, 2 bases at V and 2 bases at J, with 6 bases in the middle. The CDR3 loop reads CASSQNLQETQYF. CDR3 in DNA: TGTGCCAGCAGCCAAAACTTGCAAGAGACCCAGTACTTC.

This clonotype was seen a few times. The V gene is TRBV14, the J gene TRBJ1-2; TRBD1 matches 8 bases. Germline V gives CDR1 SGHDN, CDR2 FVKESK. Trimming cost V 3 bases and J 2 bases; bases outside gene matches: 8. This CDR3 spans 16 amino acids. The CDR3 protein is CASSHGGTGQNYGYTF. CDR3 coding DNA: TGTGCCAGCAGCCATGGAGGGACAGGCCAAAACTATGGCTACACCTTC.

The chain couples TRBV7-2 to TRBJ2-1; 13 bases are a match to TRBD2. The CDR3 runs to 16 residues. Germline CDR1 reads SGHTA; CDR2 reads FQGNSA. Trimming cost V 2 bases and J 5 bases; bases outside gene matches: 3. The CDR3 loop reads CASSLTSGGADNEQFF. The CDR3 nucleotides read TGTGCCAGCAGCTTAACTAGCGGGGGGGCGGACAATGAGCAGTTCTTC.

Ten or more counts support this clonotype. The rearrangement uses TRBV20-1 and TRBJ2-3, with D unresolved. Trimming removed 3 bases from V and 1 base from J, with 5 bases in between. This CDR3 comprises 12 residues. In germline, CDR1 is DFQATT, CDR2 SNEGSKA (reference sequence). CDR3 bases: TGCAGTGCTAGCCAGGGCACAGATACGCAGTATTTT. Amino acids: CSASQGTDTQYF.

In its sample, this clonotype was seen a few times. V gene TRBV5-1 combines with J gene TRBJ2-3; TRBD2 aligns across 8 bases. This CDR3 has 16 amino acids. V was pared by 3 bases and J by 4 bases, with 10 bases of the junction left unmatched. Germline V gene lookup returns CDR1 SGHRS and CDR2 YFSETQ. Here the CDR3 reads CASSSIAGSSPDTQYF. CDR3 nucleotide sequence: TGCGCCAGCAGCTCGATAGCGGGATCTAGCCCAGATACGCAGTATTTT.

The table lists this clonotype with many counts. The gene calls are TRBV7-6 and TRBJ2-5; D call uncertain. With 1 base removed from V and 1 base from J, the gap between germline ends came to 7 bases. CDR3 size: 14 residues. Germline CDR1 is SGHVS and CDR2 is FNYEAQ. The CDR3 reads CASSLGPSQETQYF. The DNA for the CDR3 is TGTGCCAGCAGCTTAGGTCCCAGCCAAGAGACCCAGTACTTC.

The rearrangement uses TRBV7-9 and TRBJ1-1; D gene ambiguous. The CDR3 contains 12 residues. Germline V gene data show CDR1 as SEHNR and CDR2 as FQNEAQ (reference sequence). V lost 2 bases to trimming and J lost 5 bases, with 6 bases between them. The CDR3: CASSLSYTEAFF. The DNA for the CDR3 is TGTGCCAGCAGCTTAAGCTATACTGAAGCTTTCTTT.

At least ten counts were recorded for this clonotype. CDR3 DNA: TGTGCCAGCTCACCACAGACAATAGGACAGGGGGCGCCCAATGAGCAGTTCTTC. Encoded protein: CASSPQTIGQGAPNEQFF. The chain joins TRBV18 to TRBJ2-1, with 11 positions matching TRBD1. CDR1 KGHSH and CDR2 LQKENI come from the germline V gene. This CDR3 comprises 18 residues. Unmatched junction bases numbered 11, after V lost 1 base and J lost 6 bases.

This clonotype was counted a few times. The chain employs TRBV6-1 and TRBJ2-3, with D hard to call. Germline CDR1 is MNHNS and CDR2 is SASEGT. The V gene lost 4 bases and the J gene lost 3 bases, with 11 bases spanning the gap. This CDR3 spans 14 amino acids. CDR3 sequence: CASSARTVTDTQYF. The CDR3 region has the DNA TGTGCCAGCAGTGCCAGGACCGTAACAGATACGCAGTATTTT.

This clonotype was detected many times. The chain employs TRBV29-1 and TRBJ2-1; no definite D call. In germline, CDR1 is SQVTM, CDR2 ANQGSEA. The CDR3 spans 14 residues. Trimming pared 4 bases from V and 0 bases from J, leaving 10 bases between. The CDR3 nucleotides read TGCAGCGTTGTTTTCTTCTCCTCCTACAATGAGCAGTTCTTC. Translation: CSVVFFSSYNEQFF.

This clonotype was detected only a few times. The V and J genes are TRBV11-2 and TRBJ1-6; D gene uncertain. Trimming removed 0 bases at V and 8 bases at J, with 11 bases between. This CDR3 region has 15 residues. Germline CDR1 is SGHAT and CDR2 is FQNNGV. As DNA, the CDR3 is TGTGCCAGCAGCTTAGAGCTGGGAACGTATTCACCCCTCCACTTT. Amino acids: CASSLELGTYSPLHF. Combining the CDR3 with reference TRBV11-2 and TRBJ1-6 gives the whole variable domain EAGVAQSPRYKIIEKRQSVAFWCNPISGHATLYWYQQILGQGPKLLIQFQNNGVVDDSQLPKDRFSAERLKGVDSTLKIQPAKLEDSAVYLCASSLELGTYSPLHFGNGTRLTVT.

This clonotype was detected ten times or more. J is TRBJ2-2 and V is TRBV30, with D possibly matching TRBD1 (5 bases). Trimming took off 2 bases at V and 1 base at J, with 8 bases between the two ends. This CDR3 has 14 amino acids. CDR1 is GTSNPN and CDR2 is SVGIG in the germline V gene (reference sequence). CDR3 nucleotides: TGTGCCTGGAGTACAGGCGGGAACACCGGGGAGCTGTTTTTT. Translated, it gives CAWSTGGNTGELFF.

V and J are TRBV12-3 or TRBV12-4 and TRBJ2-2; 10 positions match TRBD2. The CDR3 covers 14 residues. Trimming removed 6 bases from V and 6 bases from J; junction bases left unmatched: 4. The CDR3 bases are TGTGCCAGCAGGCCCAGCGGGAGGGCCGGGGAGCTGTTTTTT. Protein sequence: CASRPSGRAGELFF.

This clonotype was counted many times. The J gene is TRBJ2-3, the V gene TRBV6-1, with D possibly matching TRBD2 (5 bases). V was clipped by 3 bases and J by 6 bases, with 13 bases between them. Germline CDR1 reads MNHNS; CDR2 reads SASEGT. The CDR3 sequence is 14 residues long. The CDR3 DNA sequence: TGTGCCAGCAGTGACTCTCCGGGGTCTGATACGCAGTATTTT. It specifies CASSDSPGSDTQYF.

This clonotype was seen a handful of times. The chain has TRBV20-1 and TRBJ2-3; 8 nucleotides line up with TRBD2. Germline-derived CDR1 and CDR2 are DFQATT and SNEGSKA (reference sequence). J lost 2 bases, V lost 6 bases, and 10 bases had no gene match. The CDR3 extends over 15 amino acids. DNA for the CDR3: TGCAGTGCCCCCGGACCGGGGGGGAACACAGATACGCAGTATTTT. Encoded protein: CSAPGPGGNTDTQYF.

The CDR3 reads CSARGTGDTEAFF. Written as DNA, the CDR3 is TGCAGTGCTAGAGGGACAGGGGACACTGAAGCTTTCTTT. This chain links TRBV20-1 with TRBJ1-1; 9 bases align to TRBD1. The trim removed 1 base at V and 3 bases at J, leaving 0 bases unmatched. From germline, CDR1 is DFQATT and CDR2 SNEGSKA (reference sequence). The CDR3 contains 13 residues.

In its sample, this clonotype was seen many times. The rearrangement links TRBV4-1 to TRBJ2-2; D is unresolved. V shed 4 bases and J shed 1 base, with 10 bases lying between them. This CDR3 is 15 amino acids long. Germline loops: CDR1 MGHRA, CDR2 YSYEKL. CDR3 DNA: TGCGCCAGCAGCCCCTACGGGCTGAACACCGGGGAGCTGTTTTTT. It translates to CASSPYGLNTGELFF.